The clone carrying this TCR beta chain was seen only a few times. Its matching antigen is unknown. The data were obtained in a study of T-cell reconstitution after alpha-beta-depleted transplantation in children. Study results and limitations: Reportedly, alpha-beta T cells present about two months post-transplant originated from several hundred expanded clones of graft origin. In some patients, recipient T cells and intrathymic progenitors surviving conditioning explained high day-60 diversity. One year post-transplant, T-cell counts and diversity were largely derived from T cells produced anew.

The germline gives CDR1 DFQATT, CDR2 SNEGSKA (reference sequence). The length of the CDR3 is 13 residues. V was pared by 3 bases and J by 1 base, with 2 bases of the junction left unmatched. Unique molecular identifiers were incorporated during preparation of the TCRbeta library. TCRdb reprocessed the PCR reads with MiXCR, giving one entry per CDR3 protein. The sample has 500,000 or so distinct CDR3 sequences; approximately 10% are singletons. Sample: PBMCs, mostly from graft donor cells, taken 180 days after TCRalphabeta/CD19-depleted stem cell transplant. The V gene is TRBV20-1, the J gene TRBJ1-2; 7 nucleotides match TRBD1. The receptor was isolated from a female patient aged 2 to 10 who had a stem cell transplant for aplastic anemia, so the T cells may come from the graft donor. This CDR3 is CSASNRGNYGYTF. CDR3 DNA: TGCAGTGCTAGTAACAGGGGTAACTATGGCTACACCTTC.